This T cell receptor (beta chain) was profiled in a study of T cell changes during pregnancy in multiple sclerosis. Method: immunoSEQ multiplex PCR; TCRdb's copy keeps in-frame clones and lacks some. In the table there are some 87,000 clones, 90% to 95% of which are singletons. The CDR3 has 13 residues. The V and J ends lost 4 bases and 5 bases respectively, with 11 bases between them. The germline V gene has CDR1 WSHSY and CDR2 SAAADI. Sample: peripheral blood, taken in the second trimester of pregnancy. The clonotype comes from a female donor with multiple sclerosis, enrolled in a pregnancy study. The rearrangement links TRBV10-2 to TRBJ1-1, with a weak D call TRBD1 (5 bases). CDR3 nucleotide sequence: TGCGCCAGCAGTGCACAGGCCGCGACTGAAGCTTTCTTT. Protein: CASSAQAATEAFF.